This TCR beta chain was sequenced in a study of OX40 agonist ivuxolimab in advanced cancers. The assay was immunoSEQ multiplex PCR, and TCRdb's table has in-frame clones only and misses some. The sample lists 25,000 to 40,000 clones, roughly 84% occurring once. This CDR3 contains 15 residues. V lost 1 base to trimming and J lost 3 bases, with 12 bases between them. Germline CDR1 and CDR2: SEHNR and FQNEAQ (reference sequence). The V gene is TRBV7-9, the J gene TRBJ1-2, with D unclear. The sequenced sample was CD4+ or CD8+ T cells sorted from blood, obtained in a trial of the OX40 agonist ivuxolimab. This TCR was sampled from an adult with an advanced solid tumor such as melanoma, head and neck, liver or kidney cancer. The CDR3 sequence: CASSLVGFVDYGYTF. The CDR3 region has the DNA TGTGCCAGCAGCTTAGTAGGTTTTGTGGACTATGGCTACACCTTC.